These 32 T cell receptor beta chains share one sample of origin, sequenced in a study of vaccination and CD4 T cells after COVID-19. These receptors lack a known antigen. Specified treatment: roughly nine-day PBMC culture with coronavirus spike peptide pools or control peptides (ViraFEST assay). At the Johns Hopkins FTIC core, DNA taken from cultured CD4+ T cells was sequenced by way of the Oncomine TCR Beta short-read assay. MiXCR was run by TCRdb on the PCR reads, yielding one entry per CDR3 protein. The sample contains about 22,000 distinct CDR3 sequences, 30% to 35% of which appear only once. The sequenced sample consisted of cultured CD4+ T cells from blood. The receptors originated from a human donor with COVID-19.

This clonotype appeared a few times. The chain uses TRBV11-3 and TRBJ1-1; unclear D gene. This CDR3 is built from 11 residues. CDR1 SGHNT and CDR2 YENEEA come from the germline V gene. Deletions cut 5 bases from V and 11 bases from J, with 12 bases between. The CDR3 sequence is CASSQEAQAFF. The CDR3 region has the DNA TGTGCCAGCAGCCAGGAGGCGCAGGCTTTCTTT.

This sequence joins TRBV20-1 and TRBJ1-5, with a possible D match to TRBD1 (6 bases). Germline loops: CDR1 DFQATT, CDR2 SNEGSKA (reference sequence). The CDR3 is 14 amino acids. V was trimmed by 5 bases and J by 0 bases, leaving 11 bases between them. The CDR3 DNA sequence: TGCAGTGCTCGACAGGACCATAGCAATCAGCCCCAGCATTTT. Amino acid sequence: CSARQDHSNQPQHF.

J is TRBJ2-3 and V is TRBV28; tentatively, D is TRBD1 (6 bases). This CDR3 is 16 amino acids long. Germline V gene lookup returns CDR1 MDHEN and CDR2 SYDVKM. V dropped 0 bases and J dropped 6 bases, with 16 bases sitting between them. CDR3 region: CASSLWFNRALDTQYF. In DNA, the CDR3 is TGTGCCAGCAGTTTATGGTTTAACAGGGCTTTGGATACGCAGTATTTT.

The chain uses TRBV29-1 and TRBJ1-2, with 7 bases matching TRBD1. V was pared by 7 bases and J by 4 bases, with 6 bases of the junction left unmatched. The CDR3 is made up of 12 amino acids. Germline CDR1 SQVTM, CDR2 ANQGSEA. The CDR3 loop is CSGGGQGYGYTF. CDR3 DNA sequence: TGCAGCGGAGGGGGCCAGGGCTATGGCTACACCTTC.

The chain joins TRBV5-1 to TRBJ2-2; possibly TRBD1 for D (6 bases). The CDR3 runs to 16 residues. Trimming stripped 0 bases from V and 4 bases from J, with 13 bases between. Germline V gene sequence: CDR1 SGHRS, CDR2 YFSETQ. This CDR3 is CASSLGQGSTTGELFF. The CDR3 nucleotides are TGCGCCAGCAGCTTGGGTCAGGGGTCGACCACCGGGGAGCTGTTTTTT. Variable domain in full (rest from reference TRBV5-1 and TRBJ2-2): KAGVTQTPRYLIKTRGQQVTLSCSPISGHRSVSWYQQTPGQGLQFLFEYFSETQRNKGNFPGRFSGRQFSNSRSEMNVSTLELGDSALYLCASSLGQGSTTGELFFGEGSRLTVL.

The V and J genes are TRBV5-1 and TRBJ1-5, with D maybe TRBD1 (5 bases). CDR1 SGHRS and CDR2 YFSETQ come from the germline V gene. V was trimmed by 3 bases and J by 3 bases, leaving 10 bases between them. This CDR3 spans 14 amino acids. CDR3 bases: TGCGCCAGCAGCTGGGACGGAAACAATCAGCCCCAGCATTTT. This codes for CASSWDGNNQPQHF.

Note on this clonotype: One end of the junction does not line up with germline, which may come from a read error. The chain couples TRBV7-2 to TRBJ1-6, with D possibly being TRBD1 (5 bases). CDR3 length: 16 residues. Germline V lookup: CDR1 SGHTA, CDR2 FQGNSA. CDR3 DNA sequence: TGTGCCAGCAGCTCAGCGGGGACGGTTAGTAATCCACCCCTCCACTTT. Protein product: CASSSAGTVSNPPLHF.

The chain combines TRBV28 with TRBJ1-2; D remains unclear. Germline lookup yields CDR1 MDHEN and CDR2 SYDVKM. This CDR3 has 16 amino acids. V was trimmed by 6 bases and J by 4 bases, leaving 21 bases between them. CDR3 loop: CASRFTAEARVYGYTF. CDR3 nucleotide sequence: TGTGCCAGCAGATTTACAGCGGAGGCTCGGGTCTATGGCTACACCTTC.

In its sample, this clonotype was seen a few times. The chain has TRBV7-8 and TRBJ1-3, with D possibly being TRBD1 (5 bases). The germline V gene encodes CDR1 SGHVS and CDR2 FQNEAQ. This CDR3 comprises 17 residues. V lost 1 base and J 3 bases, leaving 16 bases between the germline ends. The CDR3 loop reads CASSLETFRVGGNTIYF. CDR3 sequence (DNA): TGTGCCAGCAGCTTAGAAACCTTCAGGGTTGGTGGAAACACCATATATTTT. The complete variable domain, with remaining parts taken from reference TRBV7-8 and TRBJ1-3, reads GAGVSQSPRYKVAKRGQDVALRCDPISGHVSLFWYQQALGQGPEFLTYFQNEAQLDKSGLPSDRFFAERPEGSVSTLKIQRTQQEDSAVYLCASSLETFRVGGNTIYFGEGSWLTVV.

V is TRBV6-5 and J is TRBJ1-4; D unclear. Trimming took 4 bases from V and 7 from J, leaving 10 bases between them. This CDR3 has 13 amino acids. CDR1 is MNHEY, CDR2 SVGAGI, per germline. The chain's CDR3 is CASSLSRSEKLFF. As DNA, the CDR3 is TGTGCCAGCAGTTTAAGCCGTTCTGAAAAACTGTTTTTT.

The chain combines TRBV6-1 with TRBJ2-2; 7 bases are a match to TRBD2. Germline V gene lookup returns CDR1 MNHNS and CDR2 SASEGT. V trimming: 6 bases; J trimming: 1 base; junction bases outside the gene matches: 5. The CDR3 is made up of 15 amino acids. CDR3 bases: TGTGCCAGCAGCGAGGGAGGGAAGAACACCGGGGAGCTGTTTTTT. It encodes CASSEGGKNTGELFF.

This clonotype was seen more than once but under ten times. This chain uses TRBV7-9 with TRBJ1-1; 8 bases match TRBD1. Germline CDR1 reads SEHNR; CDR2 reads FQNEAQ (reference sequence). The V and J ends lost 6 bases and 6 bases, in that order; junction bases with no gene match: 3. The CDR3 covers 12 residues. In DNA, the CDR3 is TGTGCCAGCAGGCGACAGGGGCCTGAAGCTTTCTTT. Translated, it gives CASRRQGPEAFF.

This clonotype was picked up one time. The chain couples TRBV20-1 to TRBJ1-1, with D tentatively TRBD1 (6 bases). The ends were cut back, 7 bases at V and 5 bases at J, with 14 bases in the middle. Germline CDR1 is DFQATT and CDR2 is SNEGSKA (reference sequence). This CDR3 has 12 residues. In DNA form, the CDR3 reads TGCAGTGTGAGAAAAGGGGGAACTGAAGCTTTCTTT. Protein product: CSVRKGGTEAFF.

There are a few counts of this clonotype. The CDR3 DNA sequence: TGTGCCAGCAGTTACTCGATACTTGCTCAGCCCCAGCATTTT. Residues: CASSYSILAQPQHF. The chain carries TRBV6-5 and TRBJ1-5, with D uncertain. The germline CDR1 and CDR2 sequences are MNHEY and SVGAGI. The CDR3 is 14 residues long. With 0 bases removed from V and 6 bases from J, the gap between germline ends came to 9 bases.

J is TRBJ1-1 and V is TRBV6-2 or TRBV6-3; 9 bases agree with TRBD1. J was trimmed by 1 base and V by 2 bases; bases with no gene match: 11. CDR3 length equals 18 residues. Germline V lookup: CDR1 MNHEY, CDR2 SVGEGT. The CDR3 bases are TGTGCCAGCAGTTACGACTACGGACAGGGGACAAAGAACACTGAAGCTTTCTTT. Translating gives CASSYDYGQGTKNTEAFF.

The chain couples TRBV5-6 to TRBJ1-6, with no clear D. This CDR3 spans 13 amino acids. Looked up from germline, CDR1 is SGHDT and CDR2 is YYEEEE. The V end was cut by 1 base, the J end by 7 bases, with 6 bases between. In DNA form, the CDR3 reads TGTGCCAGCAGCTTGATGAAAAATTCACCCCTCCACTTT. This encodes CASSLMKNSPLHF.

The chain has TRBV15 and TRBJ2-1; the D gene is possibly TRBD1 (5 bases). CDR3 length: 16 amino acids. Per germline, CDR1 LNHNV and CDR2 YYDKDF (reference sequence). Between the trimmed V and J ends, which lost 3 bases and 1 base, there was a span of 13 bases. DNA for the CDR3: TGTGCCACCAGCAGCGACAGCCCTCGTTCCTACAATGAGCAGTTCTTC. Amino acids: CATSSDSPRSYNEQFF. Full variable domain (missing parts from reference TRBV15 and TRBJ2-1): DAMVIQNPRYQVTQFGKPVTLSCSQTLNHNVMYWYQQKSSQAPKLLFHYYDKDFNNEADTPDNFQSRRPNTSFCFLDIRSPGLGDTAMYLCATSSDSPRSYNEQFFGPGTRLTVL.

The V gene is TRBV7-8, the J gene TRBJ1-4; 7 nucleotides align to TRBD1. V gave up 1 base and J gave up 7 bases; unmatched junction bases: 9. Germline-derived CDR1 and CDR2 are SGHVS and FQNEAQ. This CDR3 spans 16 amino acids. The CDR3 DNA is TGTGCCAGCAGCTTAGGCAGGGGGTCTGAAAGTGAAAAACTGTTTTTT. Its translation: CASSLGRGSESEKLFF.

J is TRBJ2-2 and V is TRBV2, with 12 bases fitting TRBD1. This CDR3 has 16 amino acids. Germline V gene sequence: CDR1 SNHLY, CDR2 FYNNEI. Unmatched junction bases numbered 6, after V lost 6 bases and J lost 4 bases. The CDR3, as DNA: TGTGCCAGCAGCCCCGGGACAGGGGGCGTCACCGGGGAGCTGTTTTTT. Its protein is CASSPGTGGVTGELFF.

The chain uses TRBV20-1 and TRBJ2-1, with TRBD2 as a possible D gene (6 bases). In germline, CDR1 is DFQATT, CDR2 SNEGSKA (reference sequence). The length of the CDR3 is 15 residues. In DNA, the CDR3 is TGCAGCTCCCCCCTTCTAGCGAGGTCCTACAATGAGCAGTTCTTC. Translated, it gives CSSPLLARSYNEQFF.

CDR3 sequence (DNA): TGCAGTGCTGGACAGGGTTCTGAAGCTTTCTTT. Translated, it gives CSAGQGSEAFF. The chain couples TRBV20-1 to TRBJ1-1, with 8 bases aligning to TRBD1. The CDR3 is made up of 11 amino acids. With V trimmed by 5 bases and J by 6 bases, 2 bases remained unmatched. Germline V gives CDR1 DFQATT, CDR2 SNEGSKA (reference sequence).

In this sample, this clonotype turned up a few times. V gene TRBV7-2 combines with J gene TRBJ1-6, with D unresolved. Trimming removed 3 bases from V and 9 bases from J, with 0 bases in between. CDR1 and CDR2 from the germline V gene are SGHTA and FQGNSA. The CDR3 length is 10 residues. The CDR3 DNA sequence: TGTGCCAGCAGCTTTTCACCCCTCCACTTT. It encodes CASSFSPLHF.

This clonotype was observed a handful of times. The chain has TRBV6-1 and TRBJ1-6; D gene ambiguous. Germline CDR1 and CDR2: MNHNS and SASEGT. The CDR3 extends over 13 amino acids. The V gene lost 4 bases and the J gene lost 6 bases, with 7 bases spanning the gap. CDR3 in DNA: TGTGCCAGCAGTGGGCAGACTAATTCACCCCTCCACTTT. This sequence encodes CASSGQTNSPLHF.

The J gene is TRBJ2-1, the V gene TRBV11-2; D is uncertain. V dropped 8 bases and J dropped 4 bases, with 12 bases sitting between them. The CDR3 loop spans 13 amino acids. The germline V gene has CDR1 SGHAT and CDR2 FQNNGV. This CDR3 is CASAARKYNEQFF. The CDR3 DNA reads TGTGCCAGCGCGGCCCGGAAATACAATGAGCAGTTCTTC.

A few counts support this clonotype. The chain employs TRBV20-1 and TRBJ2-5; D is ambiguous. This CDR3 comprises 9 residues. Germline CDR1 DFQATT, CDR2 SNEGSKA (reference sequence). V was clipped by 5 bases and J by 9 bases, with 7 bases between them. DNA of the CDR3: TGCAGTGCTGGGCTGGCCCAGTACTTC. It is translated as CSAGLAQYF.

V and J are TRBV11-3 and TRBJ1-2; D gene uncertain. Between the trimmed V and J ends, which lost 1 base and 8 bases, there was a span of 23 bases. The CDR3 has 17 amino acids. From germline, CDR1 is SGHNT and CDR2 YENEEA. CDR3 sequence: CASSLVLAEAPGEGYTF. The CDR3 region has the DNA TGTGCCAGCAGCTTAGTCCTCGCAGAAGCACCAGGAGAGGGCTACACCTTC.

This clonotype was detected only a few times. This sequence joins TRBV5-3 and TRBJ2-3; D tentatively reads TRBD1 or TRBD2 (5 bases each). TRBV5-3 is reported as an ORF; its role is uncertain. There are 17 residues in the CDR3. V was shortened by 3 bases and J by 2 bases, with 19 bases between the two germline ends. The CDR3: CARSSLPSGRLTDTQYF. The CDR3 DNA sequence: TGTGCCAGAAGCTCCCTACCTTCGGGACGCCTCACAGATACGCAGTATTTT.

Only a few counts were recorded for this clonotype. The V gene is TRBV15, the J gene TRBJ1-5; a weak D match, TRBD1 (5 bases). V was clipped by 3 bases and J by 1 base, with 10 bases between them. CDR3 length: 15 residues. Germline V gene data show CDR1 as LNHNV and CDR2 as YYDKDF (reference sequence). The CDR3 spells CATSSGGWSNQPQHF. The CDR3 DNA sequence: TGTGCCACCAGCAGTGGGGGTTGGAGCAATCAGCCCCAGCATTTT.

V and J are TRBV10-1 and TRBJ1-3; tentative D call: TRBD1 (5 bases). With 0 bases removed from V and 2 bases from J, the gap between germline ends came to 8 bases. The CDR3 length is 15 residues. Germline CDR1 reads WNHNN; CDR2 reads SYGVQD (reference sequence). CDR3 residues: CASSESGGPGNTIYF. The CDR3 coding sequence is TGCGCCAGCAGTGAGTCCGGGGGACCTGGAAACACCATATATTTT.

The J gene is TRBJ1-2, the V gene TRBV24-1; no firm D call. There are 20 residues in the CDR3. Germline CDR1 KGHDR, CDR2 SFDVKD. V lost 1 base, J lost 2 bases, and 25 bases lay in between. The CDR3 region has the DNA TGTGCCACCAGTGATTTATCGTTGAAGGCTTCGGCAGAAATGAACTATGGCTACACCTTC. Encoded protein: CATSDLSLKASAEMNYGYTF.

This clonotype was picked up a small number of times. The J gene is TRBJ1-1, the V gene TRBV7-9; TRBD1 aligns across 8 bases. This CDR3 contains 13 residues. V lost 5 bases to trimming and J lost 7 bases; unmatched junction nucleotides: 6. The V gene's germline CDR1 is SEHNR and CDR2 FQNEAQ (reference sequence). The CDR3 sequence: CASSASGGFEAFF. CDR3 DNA: TGTGCCAGCAGCGCTTCAGGGGGCTTTGAAGCTTTCTTT.

In its sample, this clonotype was seen a few times. The chain links TRBV20-1 to TRBJ2-3; 13 bases line up with TRBD2. The germline gives CDR1 DFQATT, CDR2 SNEGSKA (reference sequence). Trimming removed 3 bases from V and 3 bases from J; junction bases left unmatched: 15. The CDR3 runs 19 residues. CDR3 sequence: CSASEYTSPLAGGTDTQYF. The DNA for the CDR3 is TGCAGTGCTAGCGAATACACCAGCCCACTAGCGGGGGGGACAGATACGCAGTATTTT.